Following are 27 T cell receptor beta chains from one sample sequenced in a study of T cell repertoires in cytomegalovirus infection (dated by TCRdb to the late 2010s). These TCRs' antigens remain unknown. Sequencing instrument: Illumina HiSeq 1500. TCRdb redid the processing of the public reads, applying fastp at Q25 and MiXCR, and retained in-frame beta chains. Rows matching on CDR3 protein sequence are summarized as one entry with the most common DNA and genes. A total of about 350,000 distinct CDR3 sequences appear in this sample, about 35% of them only once. Roughly 14% of the sample belongs to the ten largest clones. Taken with the paper, the label for treatment or condition translates to: in vitro stimulation with specific CMV peptide epitopes to enrich CMV-specific T cells. The source was cultured PBMCs, collected from culture after CMV antigen stimulation. Receptors were obtained from a human donor in good health (CMV status not recorded). Some clones in this sample may be carry-over from other donors' samples.

The chain combines TRBV7-2 with TRBJ2-1, with TRBD2 identical over 13 bases. Germline values: CDR1 SGHTA, CDR2 FQGNSA. The CDR3 covers 16 residues. With 1 base clipped from V and 10 bases from J, the junction kept 7 bases outside the gene matches. The DNA for the CDR3 is TGTGCCAGCAGCTTAGAAGTGGGACTAGCGGGACTGGAGCAGTTCTTC. It translates to CASSLEVGLAGLEQFF. Complete variable domain (other parts from reference TRBV7-2 and TRBJ2-1): GAGVSQSPSNKVTEKGKDVELRCDPISGHTALYWYRQSLGQGLEFLIYFQGNSAPDKSGLPSDRFSAERTGGSVSTLTIQRTQQEDSAVYLCASSLEVGLAGLEQFFGPGTRLTVL.

The rearrangement joins TRBV6-5 to TRBJ2-1; the D is unclear. The CDR3 has 15 amino acids. V was trimmed by 6 bases and J by 4 bases, leaving 16 bases between them. Germline values: CDR1 MNHEY, CDR2 SVGAGI. The CDR3 sequence is CASSNSYYFYNEQFF. CDR3 nucleotides: TGTGCCAGCAGCAACAGCTACTACTTTTACAATGAGCAGTTCTTC.

This clonotype was seen ten or more times. The chain couples TRBV7-2 to TRBJ1-2; D gene unclear. The V gene's germline CDR1 is SGHTA and CDR2 FQGNSA. V was shortened by 1 base and J by 7 bases, with 10 bases between the two germline ends. This CDR3 comprises 13 residues. In nucleotides, the CDR3 is TGTGCCAGCAGCTTAGGGATCACGGGTGGCTACACCTTC. This sequence encodes CASSLGITGGYTF.

The rearrangement joins TRBV7-2 to TRBJ2-3, with 13 bases fitting TRBD2. Trimming at V came to 5 bases and at J to 4 bases, leaving 6 bases not matched to a gene. CDR1 is SGHTA and CDR2 is FQGNSA in the germline V gene. The CDR3 sequence is 16 residues long. The CDR3 DNA sequence: TGTGCCAGCAGCCAGGGGACTAGCGGGACCGCAGATACGCAGTATTTT. It yields the protein CASSQGTSGTADTQYF. Drawing the rest from reference TRBV7-2 and TRBJ2-3, the complete variable domain is GAGVSQSPSNKVTEKGKDVELRCDPISGHTALYWYRQSLGQGLEFLIYFQGNSAPDKSGLPSDRFSAERTGGSVSTLTIQRTQQEDSAVYLCASSQGTSGTADTQYFGPGTRLTVL.

This clonotype was recorded a few times. As DNA, the CDR3 is TGTGCTAGTGGTTCCCTCAGTGGTCAGCCCCAGCATTTT. It codes for CASGSLSGQPQHF. V and J are TRBV12-5 and TRBJ1-5; no clear D gene. V gave up 4 bases and J gave up 6 bases, with 10 bases separating them. This CDR3 spans 13 amino acids. The germline V gene has CDR1 LGHNT and CDR2 FRNRAP. Looking up the rest from reference TRBV12-5 and TRBJ1-5 gives the full variable domain: DARVTQTPRHKVTEMGQEVTMRCQPILGHNTVFWYRQTMMQGLELLAYFRNRAPLDDSGMPKDRFSAEMPDATLATLKIQPSEPRDSAVYFCASGSLSGQPQHFGDGTRLSIL.

This clonotype has a count of ten or more. V and J are TRBV11-2 and TRBJ1-4; D is unclear. The CDR3 length is 13 residues. The V end lost 6 bases, the J end lost 7 bases, and 12 bases lay between the germline ends. CDR1 is SGHAT and CDR2 is FQNNGV in the germline V gene. The CDR3 nucleotides read TGTGCCAGCAGGTCGCACAGTGCTGAAAAACTGTTTTTT. Residues: CASRSHSAEKLFF.

The V call is TRBV7-2, the J call TRBJ2-5; D possibly corresponds to TRBD2 (5 bases). Germline CDR1 is SGHTA and CDR2 is FQGNSA. V lost 2 bases to trimming and J lost 9 bases, with 16 bases between them. The CDR3 contains 14 residues. In DNA form, the CDR3 reads TGTGCCAGCAGCTTATCGGGTTCCTGGGAGCCCCAGTACTTC. Its translation is CASSLSGSWEPQYF.

This clonotype was counted ten times or more. The chain uses TRBV7-2 and TRBJ1-6, with TRBD1 matching over 7 bases. V was clipped by 2 bases and J by 7 bases; unmatched bases: 8. The CDR3 has 16 residues. Germline CDR1 SGHTA, CDR2 FQGNSA. CDR3 DNA sequence: TGTGCCAGCAGCTTAATAGGCCAGGGGGGCAATTCACCCCTCCACTTT. This gives the protein CASSLIGQGGNSPLHF.

Concerning this clonotype itself: A much larger clonotype is one base distant, so this may be a read error. The gene calls are TRBV7-2 and TRBJ1-5, with TRBD1 as a possible D gene (5 bases). The CDR3 length is 15 residues. The germline V and J ends were trimmed by 6 bases and 5 bases, with 17 bases remaining between them. Looked up from germline, CDR1 is SGHTA and CDR2 is FQGNSA. The CDR3 bases are TGTGCCAGCAGGGCCGGGGCAGGGAACTATCAGCCCCAGCATTTT. Translating it yields CASRAGAGNYQPQHF.

This clonotype was recorded at least ten times. V usage is TRBV5-1 and J usage is TRBJ1-4; 8 bases match TRBD1. V lost 4 bases to trimming and J lost 4 bases; unmatched junction nucleotides: 18. The germline V gene has CDR1 SGHRS and CDR2 YFSETQ. The CDR3 length is 19 residues. The CDR3 reads CASSQARTGIRSFNEKLFF. The CDR3 region has the DNA TGCGCCAGCAGCCAAGCCAGGACAGGGATTCGGTCCTTTAATGAAAAACTGTTTTTT.

V is TRBV6-2 or TRBV6-3 and J is TRBJ1-3, with TRBD1 matching over 10 bases. The CDR3 has 18 residues. In germline, CDR1 is MNHEY, CDR2 SVGEGT. V lost 7 bases and J lost 2; bases outside the gene matches: 14. DNA of the CDR3: TGTGCCAGCACCAACGGCGGGACAGGGGCGAGTCCTGGAAACACCATATATTTT. This translates into CASTNGGTGASPGNTIYF.

This clonotype occurred a few times. This CDR3 is CASSAQGWGTDTQYF. The CDR3 DNA reads TGTGCCAGCAGTGCCCAGGGTTGGGGCACAGATACGCAGTATTTT. The chain carries TRBV27 and TRBJ2-3; D might be TRBD1 (5 bases). V shed 5 bases and J shed 1 base, with 13 bases lying between them. The CDR3 is 15 amino acids. Germline CDR1 is MNHEY and CDR2 is SMNVEV (reference sequence).

This chain joins TRBV7-4 and TRBJ2-1; the D gene is possibly TRBD2 (5 bases). V was shortened by 0 bases and J by 8 bases, with 11 bases between the two germline ends. Germline CDR1 SGHVT, CDR2 SQSDAQ. The CDR3 has 14 residues. The CDR3 region has the DNA TGTGCCAGCAGCTTAGCGCTTATGGAGGATGAGCAGTTCTTC. This gives the protein CASSLALMEDEQFF.

The sample holds a few counts of this clonotype. The V gene is TRBV6-6, the J gene TRBJ2-7; D may match TRBD1 or TRBD2 (5 bases each). The CDR3 totals 16 residues. Germline V gene lookup returns CDR1 MNHNY and CDR2 SVGAGI (reference sequence). The V end was cut by 4 bases, the J end by 0 bases, with 16 bases between. CDR3 protein: CASSSLRGLYSYEQYF. CDR3 sequence (DNA): TGTGCCAGCAGTTCGCTCCGGGGCCTATACTCCTACGAGCAGTACTTC.

This clonotype occurred a few times. The rearrangement joins TRBV7-2 to TRBJ1-5; D is perhaps TRBD1 (6 bases). V lost 0 bases, J lost 8 bases, and 11 bases lay in between. The CDR3 runs 14 residues. From germline, CDR1 is SGHTA and CDR2 FQGNSA. The CDR3 DNA reads as TGTGCCAGCAGCTTAGCAGGGGGTGGAGAGCCCCAGCATTTT. It encodes CASSLAGGGEPQHF.

The V and J genes are TRBV19 and TRBJ2-1; maybe TRBD1 (6 bases). Germline V CDR1 and CDR2: LNHDA, SQIVND (reference sequence). The CDR3 consists of 14 residues. V was cut by 4 bases and J by 7 bases, with 14 bases left in between. CDR3 DNA: TGTGCCAGTAGTAAGGGGACATATAAGAATGAGCAGTTCTTC. Its translation is CASSKGTYKNEQFF.

The V and J genes are TRBV7-9 and TRBJ2-2; D is ambiguous. CDR1 is SEHNR, CDR2 FQNEAQ, per germline (reference sequence). The CDR3 totals 13 residues. V gave up 3 bases and J gave up 6 bases, with 8 bases separating them. This chain's CDR3 is CASSLNSPGELFF. In nucleotides, the CDR3 is TGTGCCAGCAGCTTGAACTCTCCCGGGGAGCTGTTTTTT.

This chain connects TRBV7-8 to TRBJ2-4; no definite D call. This CDR3 is 13 amino acids long. From germline, CDR1 is SGHVS and CDR2 FQNEAQ. The V gene lost 1 base and the J gene lost 5 bases, with 6 bases spanning the gap. CDR3 region: CASSLGYQNIQYF. In DNA form, the CDR3 reads TGTGCCAGCAGCTTAGGTTACCAAAACATTCAGTACTTC.

V is TRBV20-1 and J is TRBJ1-6, with D unclear. The CDR3 covers 14 residues. V was pared by 1 base and J by 6 bases, with 10 bases between. From germline, CDR1 is DFQATT and CDR2 SNEGSKA (reference sequence). The CDR3 DNA follows: TGCAGTGCTAGAGTAGCGGCAGTTAATTCACCCCTCCACTTT. Translating gives CSARVAAVNSPLHF.

In this sample, this clonotype turned up many times. The V and J genes are TRBV7-2 and TRBJ2-1, with unresolved D. The germline CDR1 and CDR2 sequences are SGHTA and FQGNSA. V was trimmed by 2 bases and J by 1 base, leaving 3 bases between them. This CDR3 is 13 amino acids long. As DNA, the CDR3 is TGTGCCAGCAGCTTAATATCCTACAATGAGCAGTTCTTC. It encodes CASSLISYNEQFF.

With regard to this clonotype: It may be a read error: a sequence one base away is much more abundant. CDR3 DNA: TGTGCCAGCAGCCCCGGAAGGCTGGCCAAAAACATTCAGTGCTTC. Translated, it gives CASSPGRLAKNIQCF. This chain joins TRBV7-2 and TRBJ2-4; D gene uncertain. Germline lookup yields CDR1 SGHTA and CDR2 FQGNSA. This CDR3 comprises 15 residues.

V usage is TRBV6-2 or TRBV6-3 and J usage is TRBJ2-1; 8 positions agree with TRBD1. The germline V gene has CDR1 MNHEY and CDR2 SVGEGT. The junction had 10 bases not matched to a gene; V was cut back by 2 bases and J by 4 bases. CDR3 length equals 17 residues. The CDR3 DNA is TGTGCCAGCAGTTACCTCCGAACGGGACAGGTGTACAATGAGCAGTTCTTC. Its translation: CASSYLRTGQVYNEQFF.

J is TRBJ2-2 and V is TRBV9; 9 bases line up with TRBD1. The CDR3 length is 16 residues. V dropped 3 bases and J dropped 1; count of bases not matched to a gene: 4. Germline V CDR1 and CDR2: SGDLS, YYNGEE. CDR3 loop: CASSAYRGLNTGELFF. In DNA, the CDR3 is TGTGCCAGCAGCGCGTACAGGGGGCTGAACACCGGGGAGCTGTTTTTT.

This chain joins TRBV6-5 and TRBJ1-1, with D possibly being TRBD1 (6 bases). V was shortened by 5 bases and J by 4 bases, with 20 bases between the two germline ends. This CDR3 contains 16 residues. Germline V gene sequence: CDR1 MNHEY, CDR2 SVGAGI. The CDR3 loop is CASSRRIRGPGTEAFF. The CDR3 DNA is TGTGCCAGCAGTCGCCGCATCAGGGGTCCGGGCACTGAAGCTTTCTTT.

This clonotype was recorded at least ten times. The chain combines TRBV7-8 with TRBJ2-1; the D is unclear. With 3 bases removed from V and 8 bases from J, the gap between germline ends came to 5 bases. The CDR3 runs 11 residues. CDR1 is SGHVS, CDR2 FQNEAQ, per germline. DNA of the CDR3: TGTGCCAGCAGCTTCGAGCATGAGCAGTTCTTC. Protein sequence: CASSFEHEQFF.

In the case of this clonotype: Just one base apart from a much larger clone, this may be a read error. This chain joins TRBV6-1 and TRBJ2-7; D possibly matches TRBD1 or TRBD2 (5 bases each). V was trimmed by 6 bases and J by 2 bases, leaving 14 bases between them. The CDR3 extends over 14 amino acids. Germline CDR1 is MNHNS and CDR2 is SASEGT. The CDR3 loop reads CASRPGRSTYEQYF. The CDR3, as DNA: TGTGCCAGCAGACCGGGACGGAGCACCTACGAGCAGTACTTC.

This chain links TRBV7-4 with TRBJ2-5; D is perhaps TRBD2 (6 bases). Per germline, CDR1 SGHVT and CDR2 SQSDAQ. V lost 0 bases to trimming and J lost 5 bases, with 13 bases between them. This CDR3 region has 15 residues. CDR3 nucleotide sequence: TGTGCCAGCAGCTTAGCGCGGACGGCGGGGGAGACCCAGTACTTC. The encoded protein is CASSLARTAGETQYF.